This passage covers 24 T cell receptor beta chains from one sample sequenced in a study of T-cell memory formation after mild COVID-19. TCRdb re-derived calls from the 5' RACE reads in MiXCR, one entry per CDR3 protein. The table includes around 80,000 distinct CDR3 sequences, about 13% detected once. Material: PBMCs or a T cell subset sorted from them (not recorded which). The receptors were gathered from a young man who had mild COVID-19 (a few samples of this study predate the infection). Cell type and time point are not known.

This chain uses TRBV7-9 with TRBJ2-1, with 10 bases matching TRBD1. The CDR3 runs 15 residues. The V segment lost 3 bases and the J segment 7 bases; nucleotides outside the gene matches: 6. Germline V gene sequence: CDR1 SEHNR, CDR2 FQNEAQ (reference sequence). As DNA, the CDR3 is TGTGCCAGCAGCTTTGACAGGGGGCAGGGGAATGAGCAGTTCTTC. Its protein is CASSFDRGQGNEQFF.

V usage is TRBV25-1 and J usage is TRBJ1-2, with D unresolved. V lost 3 bases, J lost 2 bases, and 7 bases lay in between. Germline CDR1 and CDR2: MGHDK and SYGVNS. This CDR3 contains 13 residues. The CDR3 coding sequence is TGTGCCAGCAGTGAGGCCCAGAACTATGGCTACACCTTC. The encoded protein is CASSEAQNYGYTF.

This clonotype was detected ten times or more. The V and J genes are TRBV4-1 and TRBJ2-4, with TRBD1 matching over 7 bases. V shed 8 bases, J shed 1 base, and the junction held 11 bases outside the gene matches. This CDR3 contains 16 residues. Germline V lookup: CDR1 MGHRA, CDR2 YSYEKL. The CDR3 DNA reads as TGCGCCAGCGCACGGAAGACAGGGATGGCCAAAAACATTCAGTACTTC. Its translation: CASARKTGMAKNIQYF.

This clonotype was observed a few times. The chain couples TRBV12-3 or TRBV12-4 to TRBJ2-3; D remains ambiguous. Trimming removed 3 bases from V and 0 bases from J, with 13 bases in between. The CDR3 spans 16 residues. The CDR3 region is CASSFPGQLSTDTQYF. In DNA, the CDR3 is TGTGCCAGCAGTTTCCCCGGGCAGCTCAGCACAGATACGCAGTATTTT.

The chain joins TRBV7-8 to TRBJ2-5; 8 bases match TRBD2. The CDR3 spans 15 residues. Germline lookup yields CDR1 SGHVS and CDR2 FQNEAQ. The trim removed 3 bases at V and 5 bases at J, leaving 8 bases unmatched. The CDR3 spells CASSFYGGAGETQYF. CDR3 nucleotide sequence: TGTGCCAGCAGCTTTTACGGGGGGGCGGGCGAGACCCAGTACTTC.

The J gene is TRBJ1-1, the V gene TRBV18; D is ambiguous. The CDR3 contains 15 residues. The germline V and J ends were trimmed by 3 bases and 0 bases, with 11 bases remaining between them. Germline V gene sequence: CDR1 KGHSH, CDR2 LQKENI. For the CDR3, the DNA is TGTGCCAGCTCACCGGGTGGCGTAATGAACACTGAAGCTTTCTTT. It specifies CASSPGGVMNTEAFF.

The rearrangement links TRBV4-2 to TRBJ2-7; 7 bases align to TRBD1. The CDR3 loop spans 17 amino acids. Trimming cost V 0 bases and J 1 base; bases outside gene matches: 9. Germline CDR1 LGHNA, CDR2 YNFKEQ. The CDR3 loop is CASSQEIYRGESYEQYF. In nucleotides, the CDR3 is TGTGCCAGCAGCCAAGAAATCTACAGGGGAGAATCCTACGAGCAGTACTTC.

This chain connects TRBV20-1 to TRBJ1-1, with 10 bases aligning to TRBD1. The ends lost 3 bases at V and 5 bases at J; junction bases unmatched: 6. The CDR3 runs 14 residues. Per the germline V gene, CDR1 is DFQATT and CDR2 is SNEGSKA (reference sequence). The CDR3 DNA reads as TGCAGTGCTAGGAGACAGGGGGCGGGTACTGAAGCTTTCTTT. It codes for CSARRQGAGTEAFF.

This clonotype was recorded a few times. The V call is TRBV6-5, the J call TRBJ2-5; no clear D gene. Germline V lookup: CDR1 MNHEY, CDR2 SVGAGI. V lost 11 bases to trimming and J lost 5 bases, with 24 bases between them. The CDR3 is 15 amino acids. Here the CDR3 DNA reads TGTGCCGCAGGTCGCCCCGCTTCCCTGGGGGAGACCCAGTACTTC. This translates into CAAGRPASLGETQYF.

This chain links TRBV4-1 with TRBJ2-5; perhaps TRBD1 as D (5 bases). Looked up from germline, CDR1 is MGHRA and CDR2 is YSYEKL. The CDR3 is made up of 14 amino acids. V was shortened by 0 bases and J by 2 bases, with 7 bases between the two germline ends. In nucleotides, the CDR3 is TGCGCCAGCAGCCAAGAGACAGAGCAAGAGACCCAGTACTTC. This gives the protein CASSQETEQETQYF.

This clonotype was detected only a few times. The V and J genes are TRBV27 and TRBJ2-5; D unresolved. CDR1 is MNHEY, CDR2 SMNVEV, per germline (reference sequence). Deletions cut 3 bases from V and 5 bases from J, with 10 bases between. This CDR3 has 13 residues. CDR3 DNA sequence: TGTGCCAGCAGTTTTGGGGTGCGGGAGACCCAGTACTTC. Protein product: CASSFGVRETQYF.

This clonotype occurred a few times. The chain joins TRBV7-9 to TRBJ1-2, with 7 nucleotides matching TRBD1. The CDR3 consists of 15 residues. Germline V gene sequence: CDR1 SEHNR, CDR2 FQNEAQ (reference sequence). The junction had 4 bases not matched to a gene; V was cut back by 1 base and J by 2 bases. In DNA, the CDR3 is TGTGCCAGCAGCTTAGATACAGGGGCGAACTATGGCTACACCTTC. Its protein product is CASSLDTGANYGYTF.

The V and J genes are TRBV12-3 or TRBV12-4 and TRBJ2-7, with 14 bases matching TRBD2. Trimming at V came to 7 bases and at J to 6 bases, leaving 8 bases not matched to a gene. CDR3 length: 15 residues. The CDR3 coding sequence is TGTGCCAGCACCCCGAGACTAGCGGGGGGGCTCGAGCAGTACTTC. Protein product: CASTPRLAGGLEQYF.

The chain recombines TRBV4-1 with TRBJ1-2; the D is unclear. The germline V and J ends were trimmed by 1 base and 4 bases, with 7 bases remaining between them. This CDR3 has 13 amino acids. The germline V gene encodes CDR1 MGHRA and CDR2 YSYEKL. The CDR3, as DNA: TGCGCCAGCAGCCAAGCCTTAAGCTATGGCTACACCTTC. This encodes CASSQALSYGYTF.

This clonotype was picked up many times. The rearrangement links TRBV5-1 to TRBJ2-1; 10 bases are a match to TRBD2. This CDR3 has 14 amino acids. Trimming at V came to 2 bases and at J to 5 bases, leaving 1 base not matched to a gene. Germline V gives CDR1 SGHRS, CDR2 YFSETQ. CDR3 in amino acids: CASSFSGGNNEQFF. For the CDR3, the DNA is TGCGCCAGCAGCTTTAGCGGGGGGAACAATGAGCAGTTCTTC.

The chain carries TRBV6-2 or TRBV6-3 and TRBJ2-7; 12 bases are a match to TRBD2. The germline V gene has CDR1 MNHEY and CDR2 SVGEGT. This CDR3 is built from 16 residues. J gave up 3 bases and V 4 bases, and 7 bases lay outside the gene matches. The CDR3 DNA reads as TGTGCCAGCAGTTGGAAGACTAGCGGGGGTTTCTACGAGCAGTACGTC. Protein sequence: CASSWKTSGGFYEQYV.

This clonotype was found many times. The chain links TRBV4-1 to TRBJ2-1; D is perhaps TRBD2 (5 bases). The germline V and J ends were trimmed by 1 base and 6 bases, with 10 bases remaining between them. Germline CDR1 MGHRA, CDR2 YSYEKL. The CDR3 extends over 14 amino acids. The CDR3 sequence is CASSQVREGNEQFF. The CDR3, as DNA: TGCGCCAGCAGCCAAGTTCGTGAGGGCAATGAGCAGTTCTTC.

The chain uses TRBV5-4 and TRBJ2-7; 9 positions agree with TRBD1. CDR3 length equals 13 residues. Germline values: CDR1 SGHNT, CDR2 YYREEE (reference sequence). V was clipped by 3 bases and J by 6 bases; unmatched bases: 4. The CDR3 sequence: CASSWGTGSEQYF. In nucleotides, the CDR3 is TGTGCCAGCAGCTGGGGGACAGGGAGCGAGCAGTACTTC.

The V gene is TRBV12-3 or TRBV12-4, the J gene TRBJ2-3, with 12 positions matching TRBD2. The CDR3 is 17 residues long. V shed 2 bases, J shed 2 bases, and the junction held 5 bases outside the gene matches. CDR3 amino acids: CASSLSASGGATDTQYF. CDR3 nucleotides: TGTGCCAGCAGTTTATCCGCTAGCGGGGGGGCCACAGATACGCAGTATTTT.

The rearrangement links TRBV27 to TRBJ2-7; 7 bases match TRBD1. The ends lost 4 bases at V and 5 bases at J; junction bases unmatched: 14. CDR1 and CDR2 (germline): MNHEY, SMNVEV (reference sequence). This CDR3 comprises 16 residues. Here the CDR3 reads CASSSYGTVSSHEQYF. DNA of the CDR3: TGTGCCAGCAGTTCCTACGGGACAGTGAGTTCCCACGAGCAGTACTTC.

The rearrangement uses TRBV4-2 and TRBJ2-7; the D gene is possibly TRBD2 (6 bases). The V end was cut by 4 bases, the J end by 4 bases, with 23 bases between. In germline, CDR1 is LGHNA, CDR2 YNFKEQ. The length of the CDR3 is 17 residues. The CDR3 nucleotides read TGTGCCAGCAGCCGCCCTGGGGAGGAAGGATATAAGTACGAGCAGTACTTC. Translated: CASSRPGEEGYKYEQYF.

This clonotype was counted between two and nine times. This rearrangement joins TRBV20-1 to TRBJ1-6; 8 bases fit TRBD1. J gave up 3 bases and V 3 bases, and 4 bases lay outside the gene matches. CDR1 DFQATT and CDR2 SNEGSKA come from the germline V gene (reference sequence). This CDR3 contains 15 residues. The CDR3 nucleotides are TGCAGTGCTAGGGGACAGGATGACTATAATTCACCCCTCCACTTT. It encodes CSARGQDDYNSPLHF.

The chain is built from TRBV2 and TRBJ2-1, with 10 nucleotides matching TRBD2. V was clipped by 4 bases and J by 5 bases; unmatched bases: 8. The CDR3 length is 16 residues. Germline CDR1 and CDR2: SNHLY and FYNNEI. The CDR3 bases are TGTGCCAGCAGTGTGAGAAGGACTAGCGGAAACAATGAGCAGTTCTTC. Translating it yields CASSVRRTSGNNEQFF. Complete variable domain (other parts from reference TRBV2 and TRBJ2-1): EPEVTQTPSHQVTQMGQEVILRCVPISNHLYFYWYRQILGQKVEFLVSFYNNEISEKSEIFDDQFSVERPDGSNFTLKIRSTKLEDSAMYFCASSVRRTSGNNEQFFGPGTRLTVL.

V gene TRBV7-9 combines with J gene TRBJ2-5, with D tentatively TRBD1 (8 bases). The V and J ends lost 1 base and 1 base respectively, with 16 bases between them. This CDR3 contains 17 residues. Germline V lookup: CDR1 SEHNR, CDR2 FQNEAQ (reference sequence). The CDR3 loop reads CASSLDRGGPVQETQYF. CDR3 DNA: TGTGCCAGCAGCTTAGACAGGGGGGGCCCAGTCCAAGAGACCCAGTACTTC.